What follows are 9 T cell receptor beta chains derived from one specimen sequenced in a study of blood T cell repertoires in COVID-19. TCRdb keeps only in-frame clones here, not all; method: immunoSEQ multiplex PCR. The sample lists around 76,000 clones; about 93% were seen once. The sequencing input was peripheral blood. Receptors were obtained from a human donor in a cohort sampled during active COVID-19.

CDR3 DNA sequence: TGTGCCACCAGCTGGGGACAGGGGACTGAAGCTTTCTTT. Translated, it gives CATSWGQGTEAFF. The rearrangement uses TRBV15 and TRBJ1-1; 10 bases align to TRBD1. The length of the CDR3 is 13 residues. The germline V gene encodes CDR1 LNHNV and CDR2 YYDKDF (reference sequence). Trimming removed 5 bases from V and 5 bases from J; junction bases left unmatched: 2.

The V and J genes are TRBV6-2 or TRBV6-3 and TRBJ1-5; D unresolved. The CDR3 is made up of 16 amino acids. Germline values: CDR1 MNHEY, CDR2 SVGEGT. The V and J ends lost 5 bases and 0 bases respectively, with 14 bases between them. CDR3 DNA sequence: TGTGCCAGCAGTCGTCGAACAGAGTATAGCAATCAGCCCCAGCATTTT. It yields the protein CASSRRTEYSNQPQHF.

This chain uses TRBV5-1 with TRBJ2-5, with 9 bases aligning to TRBD2. J lost 2 bases, V lost 4 bases, and 6 bases had no gene match. This CDR3 comprises 15 residues. Germline V gene sequence: CDR1 SGHRS, CDR2 YFSETQ. The CDR3 here is CASSSGTSNQETQYF. CDR3 nucleotides: TGCGCCAGCAGCAGCGGGACTAGCAATCAAGAGACCCAGTACTTC.

This clone has a single count. The rearrangement links TRBV6-5 to TRBJ2-7; 10 bases line up with TRBD1. Germline V gene data show CDR1 as MNHEY and CDR2 as SVGAGI. J lost 3 bases, V lost 8 bases, and 10 bases had no gene match. This CDR3 is 15 amino acids long. The CDR3 bases are TGTGCCAGCTCCCCCACGGGACAGGGGTACTACGAGCAGTACTTC. Protein product: CASSPTGQGYYEQYF.

This rearrangement joins TRBV7-2 to TRBJ1-6; 7 nucleotides match TRBD1. Looked up from germline, CDR1 is SGHTA and CDR2 is FQGNSA. There are 15 residues in the CDR3. The trim removed 5 bases at V and 9 bases at J, leaving 10 bases unmatched. The CDR3 bases are TGTGCCAGCAGCCTTCCTGGGGCAGGGGGTTCACCCCTCCACTTT. This encodes CASSLPGAGGSPLHF.

This clone is labeled as large. The rearrangement links TRBV21-1 to TRBJ1-1; no check of the table's D call, TRBD1, against the DNA was made. TRBV21-1 is given as a pseudogene. The CDR3 sequence is 16 residues long. Written as DNA, the CDR3 is TGTGCCAGCAGCAACAGGGAAACAGTAGTGAACACTGAAGCTTTCTTT. Amino acids: CASSNRETVVNTEAFF.

This chain connects TRBV6-1 to TRBJ2-3, with a weak D call TRBD2 (6 bases). CDR1 and CDR2 (germline): MNHNS, SASEGT. This CDR3 comprises 16 residues. Between the trimmed V and J ends, which lost 2 bases and 1 base, there was a span of 13 bases. The chain's CDR3 is CASSESAGSRTDTQYF. Written as DNA, the CDR3 is TGTGCCAGCAGTGAATCGGCGGGGAGCCGCACAGATACGCAGTATTTT.

This clone was counted once. This chain joins TRBV5-8 and TRBJ2-1; the match to TRBD2 covers 13 bases. The V gene end was trimmed by 2 bases and the J gene end by 4 bases; junction bases not matched to a gene: 9. Germline V gene sequence: CDR1 SGHTS, CDR2 YDEGEE. The CDR3 consists of 18 residues. The CDR3 protein is CASSFGLAGEGPYNEQFF. The CDR3 DNA follows: TGTGCCAGCAGCTTCGGACTAGCGGGGGAGGGACCATACAATGAGCAGTTCTTC.

V and J are TRBV2 and TRBJ2-3; TRBD2 aligns across 8 bases. The germline CDR1 and CDR2 sequences are SNHLY and FYNNEI. The CDR3 loop spans 15 amino acids. V gave up 3 bases and J gave up 2 bases; unmatched junction bases: 4. The CDR3 coding sequence is TGTGCCAGCAGTGACTCGCGGGGGGTCACAGATACGCAGTATTTT. This gives the protein CASSDSRGVTDTQYF. The complete variable domain, with remaining parts taken from reference TRBV2 and TRBJ2-3, reads EPEVTQTPSHQVTQMGQEVILRCVPISNHLYFYWYRQILGQKVEFLVSFYNNEISEKSEIFDDQFSVERPDGSNFTLKIRSTKLEDSAMYFCASSDSRGVTDTQYFGPGTRLTVL.